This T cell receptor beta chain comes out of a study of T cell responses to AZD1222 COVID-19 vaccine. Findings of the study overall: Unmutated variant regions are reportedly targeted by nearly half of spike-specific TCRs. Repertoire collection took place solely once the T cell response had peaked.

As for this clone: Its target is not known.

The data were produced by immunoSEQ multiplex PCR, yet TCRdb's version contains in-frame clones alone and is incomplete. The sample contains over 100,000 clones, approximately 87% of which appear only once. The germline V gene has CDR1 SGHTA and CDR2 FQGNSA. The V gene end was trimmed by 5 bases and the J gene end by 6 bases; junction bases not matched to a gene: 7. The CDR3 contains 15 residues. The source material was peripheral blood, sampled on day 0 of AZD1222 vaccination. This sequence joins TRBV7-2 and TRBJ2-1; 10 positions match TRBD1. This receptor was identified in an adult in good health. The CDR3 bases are TGTGCCAGCAGCCAGACAGGGGGCAGGGTCAATGAGCAGTTCTTC. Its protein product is CASSQTGGRVNEQFF.